This T cell receptor beta chain was observed in a study of radiation and T cells in renal cell carcinoma. V lost 1 base to trimming and J lost 5 bases; unmatched junction nucleotides: 7. The length of the CDR3 is 17 residues. Per germline, CDR1 SGHRS and CDR2 YFSETQ. Libraries were prepared by immunoSEQ multiplex PCR; TCRdb keeps only in-frame clonotypes and omits some of them. The sample holds tens of thousands of clones, just over 85% seen once. The time point is: blood 2 weeks post-SBRT. Documented treatment: 15 Gy SBRT to primary tumor, nephrectomy 4 weeks later. After SBRT, blood was collected at 2 and 4 weeks, plus baseline. The patient's renal cell carcinoma had clear cell pathology.

The J gene is TRBJ2-3, the V gene TRBV5-1; 13 bases match TRBD2. The receptor was derived from a woman in her forties or fifties with renal cell carcinoma. The sample was blood, taken from a patient whose treatment included radiotherapy and nephrectomy. The CDR3 is CASSLLTSGGAGDTQYF. The CDR3 DNA sequence: TGCGCCAGCAGCTTGCTTACTAGCGGGGGGGCCGGAGATACGCAGTATTTT.